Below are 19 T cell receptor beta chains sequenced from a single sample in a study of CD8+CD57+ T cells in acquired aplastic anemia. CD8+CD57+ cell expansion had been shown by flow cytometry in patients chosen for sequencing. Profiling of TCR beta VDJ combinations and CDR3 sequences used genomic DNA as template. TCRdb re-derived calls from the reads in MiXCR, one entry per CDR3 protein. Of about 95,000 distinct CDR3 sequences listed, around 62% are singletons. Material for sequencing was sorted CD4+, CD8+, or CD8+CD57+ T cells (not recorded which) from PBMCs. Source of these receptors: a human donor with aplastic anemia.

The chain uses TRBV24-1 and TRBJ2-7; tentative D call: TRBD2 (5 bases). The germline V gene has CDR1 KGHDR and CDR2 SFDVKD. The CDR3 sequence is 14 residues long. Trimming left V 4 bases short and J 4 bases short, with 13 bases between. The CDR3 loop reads CATSEGRAPYEQYF. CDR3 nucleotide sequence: TGTGCCACCAGTGAGGGGAGAGCCCCTTACGAGCAGTACTTC.

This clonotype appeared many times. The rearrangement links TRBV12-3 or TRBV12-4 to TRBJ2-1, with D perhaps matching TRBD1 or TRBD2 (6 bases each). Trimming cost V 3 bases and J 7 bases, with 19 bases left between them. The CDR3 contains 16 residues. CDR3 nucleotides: TGTGCCAGCAGTTTGACGGTTACGACAGGAGGGAATGAGCAGTTCTTC. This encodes CASSLTVTTGGNEQFF.

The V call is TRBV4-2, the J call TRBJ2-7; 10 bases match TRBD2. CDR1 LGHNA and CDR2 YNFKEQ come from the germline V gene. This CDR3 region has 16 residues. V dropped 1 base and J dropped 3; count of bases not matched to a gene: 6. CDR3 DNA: TGTGCCAGCAGCCAAGTGCAGGGACTAGCGCACTACGAGCAGTACTTC. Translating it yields CASSQVQGLAHYEQYF.

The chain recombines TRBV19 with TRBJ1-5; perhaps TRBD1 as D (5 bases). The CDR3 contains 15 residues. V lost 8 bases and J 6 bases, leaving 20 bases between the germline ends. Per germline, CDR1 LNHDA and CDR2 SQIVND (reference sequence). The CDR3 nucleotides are TGTGCCAGTGGGGCTCCCAGGGCTGGCATTCAGCCCCAGCATTTT. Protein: CASGAPRAGIQPQHF.

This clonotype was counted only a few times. CDR3: CASSDVPSGRYEQYF. Here the CDR3 DNA reads TGCGCCAGCAGTGACGTGCCTAGCGGTCGCTACGAGCAGTACTTC. The gene calls are TRBV10-1 and TRBJ2-7, with 7 bases fitting TRBD2. The germline V gene encodes CDR1 WNHNN and CDR2 SYGVQD (reference sequence). The junction had 8 bases not matched to a gene; V was cut back by 3 bases and J by 3 bases. The CDR3 is 15 residues long.

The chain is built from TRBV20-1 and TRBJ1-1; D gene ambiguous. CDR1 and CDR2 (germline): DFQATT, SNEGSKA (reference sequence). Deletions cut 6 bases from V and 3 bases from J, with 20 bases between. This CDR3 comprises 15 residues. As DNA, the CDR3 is TGCAGTGCGAAATCTACGGACTCAGAGGACACTGAAGCTTTCTTT. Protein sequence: CSAKSTDSEDTEAFF.

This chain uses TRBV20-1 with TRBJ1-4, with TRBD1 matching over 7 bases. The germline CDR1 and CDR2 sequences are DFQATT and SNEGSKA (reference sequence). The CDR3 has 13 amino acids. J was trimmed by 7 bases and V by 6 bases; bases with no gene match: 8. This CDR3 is CSAADRSSEKLFF. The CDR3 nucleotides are TGCAGTGCAGCGGACAGGAGCTCTGAAAAACTGTTTTTT.

The CDR3 loop reads CASTIERLNTEAFF. The CDR3 DNA follows: TGTGCCAGCACAATAGAACGGCTGAACACTGAAGCTTTCTTT. The chain employs TRBV7-3 and TRBJ1-1; D remains ambiguous. CDR1 is SGHTA and CDR2 is FQGTGA in the germline V gene. Trimming shortened V by 7 bases and J by 0 bases, and 12 bases separated the two germline ends. This CDR3 comprises 14 residues. Filled out from reference TRBV7-3 and TRBJ1-1, the complete variable domain reads GAGVSQTPSNKVTEKGKYVELRCDPISGHTALYWYRQSLGQGPEFLIYFQGTGAADDSGLPNDRFFAVRPEGSVSTLKIQRTERGDSAVYLCASTIERLNTEAFFGQGTRLTVV.

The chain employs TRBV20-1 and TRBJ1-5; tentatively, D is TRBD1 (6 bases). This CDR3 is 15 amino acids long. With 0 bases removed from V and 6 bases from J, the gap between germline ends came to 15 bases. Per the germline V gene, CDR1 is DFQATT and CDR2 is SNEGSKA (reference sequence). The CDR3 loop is CSARDSSGGGQPQHF. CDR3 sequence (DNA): TGCAGTGCTAGAGATTCCTCCGGGGGCGGTCAGCCCCAGCATTTT.

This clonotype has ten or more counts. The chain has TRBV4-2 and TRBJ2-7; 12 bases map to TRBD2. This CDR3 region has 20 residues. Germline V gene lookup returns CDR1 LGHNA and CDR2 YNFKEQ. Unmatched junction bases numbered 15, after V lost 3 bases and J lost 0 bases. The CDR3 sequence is CASSQFGTSGPGGISYEQYF. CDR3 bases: TGTGCCAGCAGCCAGTTTGGGACTAGCGGGCCCGGGGGGATCTCCTACGAGCAGTACTTC.

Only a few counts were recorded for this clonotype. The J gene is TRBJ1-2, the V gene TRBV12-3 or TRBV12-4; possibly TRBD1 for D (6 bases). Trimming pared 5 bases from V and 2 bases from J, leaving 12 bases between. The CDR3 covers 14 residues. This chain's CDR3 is CASSIYRENYGYTF. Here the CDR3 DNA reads TGTGCCAGCAGTATCTACAGGGAGAACTATGGCTACACCTTC.

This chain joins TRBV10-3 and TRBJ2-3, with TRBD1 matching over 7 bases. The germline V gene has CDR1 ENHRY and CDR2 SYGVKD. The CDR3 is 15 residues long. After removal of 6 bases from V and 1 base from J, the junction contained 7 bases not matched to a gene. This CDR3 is CAIRVDRARTDTQYF. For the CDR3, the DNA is TGTGCCATCAGGGTAGACAGGGCTCGCACAGATACGCAGTATTTT.

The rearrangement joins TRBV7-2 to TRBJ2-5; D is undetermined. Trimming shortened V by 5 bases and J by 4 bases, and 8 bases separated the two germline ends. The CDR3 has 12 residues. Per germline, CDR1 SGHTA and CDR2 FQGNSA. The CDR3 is CASSLATETQYF. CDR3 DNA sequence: TGTGCCAGCAGCCTCGCGACAGAGACCCAGTACTTC.

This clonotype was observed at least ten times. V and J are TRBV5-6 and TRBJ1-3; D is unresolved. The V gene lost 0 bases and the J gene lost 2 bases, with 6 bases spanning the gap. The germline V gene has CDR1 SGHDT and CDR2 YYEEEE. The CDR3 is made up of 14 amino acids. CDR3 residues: CASSLVGTGNTIYF. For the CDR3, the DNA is TGTGCCAGCAGCTTGGTGGGGACTGGAAACACCATATATTTT.

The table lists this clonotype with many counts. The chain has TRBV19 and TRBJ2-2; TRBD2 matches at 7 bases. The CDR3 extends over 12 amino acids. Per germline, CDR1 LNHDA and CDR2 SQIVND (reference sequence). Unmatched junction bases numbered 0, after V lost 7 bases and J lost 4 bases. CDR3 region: CASTGGTGELFF. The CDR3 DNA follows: TGTGCCAGTACGGGGGGCACCGGGGAGCTGTTTTTT.

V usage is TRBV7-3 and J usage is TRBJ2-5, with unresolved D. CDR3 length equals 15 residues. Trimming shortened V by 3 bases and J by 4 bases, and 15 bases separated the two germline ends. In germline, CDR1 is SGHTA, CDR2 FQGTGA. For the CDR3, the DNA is TGTGCCAGCAGCTTTAGCTCCTCAGCATCAGAGACCCAGTACTTC. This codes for CASSFSSSASETQYF.

The CDR3 sequence: CASCRTVNNSPLHF. The CDR3 bases are TGTGCCAGCTGCAGGACAGTTAATAATTCACCCCTCCACTTT. The rearrangement joins TRBV2 to TRBJ1-6, with a tentative D call TRBD1 (6 bases). Trimming removed 8 bases from V and 5 bases from J, with 13 bases in between. The CDR3 runs to 14 residues. Germline assignment: CDR1 SNHLY and CDR2 FYNNEI.

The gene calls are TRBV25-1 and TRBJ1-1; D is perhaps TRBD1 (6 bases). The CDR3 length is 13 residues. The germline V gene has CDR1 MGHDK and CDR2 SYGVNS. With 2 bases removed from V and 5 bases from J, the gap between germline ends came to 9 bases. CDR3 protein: CASSEQTGTEAFF. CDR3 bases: TGTGCCAGCAGTGAACAAACAGGGACTGAAGCTTTCTTT.

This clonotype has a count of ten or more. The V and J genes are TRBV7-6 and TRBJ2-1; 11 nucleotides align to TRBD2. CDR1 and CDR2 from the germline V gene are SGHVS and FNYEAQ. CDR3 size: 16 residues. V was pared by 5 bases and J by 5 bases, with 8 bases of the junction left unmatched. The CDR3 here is CASSPLLAGGDNEQFF. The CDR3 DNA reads TGTGCCAGCAGCCCTCTGTTAGCGGGGGGGGACAATGAGCAGTTCTTC.